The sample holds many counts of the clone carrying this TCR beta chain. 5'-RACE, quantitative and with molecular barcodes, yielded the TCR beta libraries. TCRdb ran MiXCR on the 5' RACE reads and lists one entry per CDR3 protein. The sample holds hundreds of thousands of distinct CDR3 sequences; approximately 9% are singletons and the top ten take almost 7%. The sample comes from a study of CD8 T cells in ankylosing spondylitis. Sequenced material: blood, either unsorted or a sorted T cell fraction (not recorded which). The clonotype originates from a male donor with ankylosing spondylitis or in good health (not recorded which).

The CDR3 bases are TGCGCCAGCAGCTTGAGTATCACGGGGGGGCTAGAGACCCAGTACTTC. Translated, it gives CASSLSITGGLETQYF. The chain employs TRBV5-1 and TRBJ2-5; TRBD2 agrees at 8 bases. Trimming removed 1 base from V and 4 bases from J; junction bases left unmatched: 9. The CDR3 consists of 16 residues. Germline CDR1 reads SGHRS; CDR2 reads YFSETQ.